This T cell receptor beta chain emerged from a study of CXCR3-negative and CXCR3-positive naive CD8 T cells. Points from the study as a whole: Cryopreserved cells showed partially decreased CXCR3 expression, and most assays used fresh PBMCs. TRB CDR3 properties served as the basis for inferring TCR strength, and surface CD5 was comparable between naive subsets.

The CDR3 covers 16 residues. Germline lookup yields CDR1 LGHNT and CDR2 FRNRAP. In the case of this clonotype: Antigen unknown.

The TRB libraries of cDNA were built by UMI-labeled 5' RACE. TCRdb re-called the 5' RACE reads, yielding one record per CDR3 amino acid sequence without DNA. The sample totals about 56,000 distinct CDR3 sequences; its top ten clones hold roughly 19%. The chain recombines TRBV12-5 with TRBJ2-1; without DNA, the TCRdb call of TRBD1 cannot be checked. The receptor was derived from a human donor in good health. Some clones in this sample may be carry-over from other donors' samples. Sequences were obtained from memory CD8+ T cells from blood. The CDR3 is CASGFTTPGVAIRQFF.